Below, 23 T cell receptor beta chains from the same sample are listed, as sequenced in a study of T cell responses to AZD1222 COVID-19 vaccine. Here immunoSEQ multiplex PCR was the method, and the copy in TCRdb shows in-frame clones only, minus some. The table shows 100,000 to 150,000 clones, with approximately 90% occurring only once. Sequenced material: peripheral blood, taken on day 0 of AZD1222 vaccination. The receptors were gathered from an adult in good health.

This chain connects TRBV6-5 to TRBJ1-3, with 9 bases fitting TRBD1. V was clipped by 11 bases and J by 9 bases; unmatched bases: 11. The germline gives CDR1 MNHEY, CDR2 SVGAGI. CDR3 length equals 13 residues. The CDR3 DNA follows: TGTGCCGCACAATGGGGACAGGGCGGCACCATATATTTT. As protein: CAAQWGQGGTIYF.

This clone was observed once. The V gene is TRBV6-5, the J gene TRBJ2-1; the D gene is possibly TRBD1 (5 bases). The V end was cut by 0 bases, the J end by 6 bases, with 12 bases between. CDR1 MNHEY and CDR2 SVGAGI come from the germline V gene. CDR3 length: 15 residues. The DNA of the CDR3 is TGTGCCAGCAGTTACTCGCCAGGGTCAGGCAATGAGCAGTTCTTC. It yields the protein CASSYSPGSGNEQFF.

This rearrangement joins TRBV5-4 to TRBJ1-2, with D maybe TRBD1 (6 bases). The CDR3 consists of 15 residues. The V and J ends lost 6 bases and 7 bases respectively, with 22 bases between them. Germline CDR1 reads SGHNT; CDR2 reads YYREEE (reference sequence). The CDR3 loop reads CASTHSSGAVSGYTF. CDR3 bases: TGTGCCAGCACCCATTCTTCGGGGGCGGTGAGTGGCTACACCTTC.

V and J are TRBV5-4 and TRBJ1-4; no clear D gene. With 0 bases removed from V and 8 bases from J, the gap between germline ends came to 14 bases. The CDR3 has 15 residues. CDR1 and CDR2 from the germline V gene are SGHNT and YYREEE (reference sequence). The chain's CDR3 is CASSLEARASEKLFF. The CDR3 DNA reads TGTGCCAGCAGCTTGGAAGCTAGGGCTTCGGAAAAACTGTTTTTT.

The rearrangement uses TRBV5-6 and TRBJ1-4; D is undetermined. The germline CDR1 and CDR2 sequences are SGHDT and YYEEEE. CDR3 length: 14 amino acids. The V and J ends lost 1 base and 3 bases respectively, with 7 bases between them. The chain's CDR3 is CASSLRPANEKLFF. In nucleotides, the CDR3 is TGTGCCAGCAGCTTGAGGCCCGCTAATGAAAAACTGTTTTTT.

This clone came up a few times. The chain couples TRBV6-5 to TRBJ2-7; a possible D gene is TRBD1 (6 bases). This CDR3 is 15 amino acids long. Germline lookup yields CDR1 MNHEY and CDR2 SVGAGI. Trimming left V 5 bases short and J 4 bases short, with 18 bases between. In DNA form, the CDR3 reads TGTGCCAGCAGTCAAACCGTTGGACAGTTTTACGAGCAGTACTTC. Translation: CASSQTVGQFYEQYF.

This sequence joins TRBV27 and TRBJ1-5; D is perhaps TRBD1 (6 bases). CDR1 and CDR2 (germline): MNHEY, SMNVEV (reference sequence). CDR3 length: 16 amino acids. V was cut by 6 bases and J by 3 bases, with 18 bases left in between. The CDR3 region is CASSNRFSGANQPQHF. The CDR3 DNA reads TGTGCCAGCAGCAACCGGTTCTCAGGGGCCAATCAGCCCCAGCATTTT.

The DNA for the CDR3 is TGTGCCACCACTCGGACAGGGGGTTTTACCGGGGAGCTGTTTTTT. Translating it yields CATTRTGGFTGELFF. The chain carries TRBV15 and TRBJ2-2; the match to TRBD1 covers 10 bases. The CDR3 is 15 residues long. The V gene's germline CDR1 is LNHNV and CDR2 YYDKDF (reference sequence). Losses at the gene ends were 7 bases for V and 5 bases for J; bases not matched to a gene: 7.

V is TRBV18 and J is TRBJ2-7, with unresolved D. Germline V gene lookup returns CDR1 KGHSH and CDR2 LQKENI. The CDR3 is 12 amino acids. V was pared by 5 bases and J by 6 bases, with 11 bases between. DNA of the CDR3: TGTGCCAGCTCATCGGCCCCCCTCGAGCAGTACTTC. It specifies CASSSAPLEQYF. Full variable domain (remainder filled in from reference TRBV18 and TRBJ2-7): NAGVMQNPRHLVRRRGQEARLRCSPMKGHSHVYWYRQLPEEGLKFMVYLQKENIIDESGMPKERFSAEFPKEGPSILRIQQVVRGDSAAYFCASSSAPLEQYFGPGTRLTVT.

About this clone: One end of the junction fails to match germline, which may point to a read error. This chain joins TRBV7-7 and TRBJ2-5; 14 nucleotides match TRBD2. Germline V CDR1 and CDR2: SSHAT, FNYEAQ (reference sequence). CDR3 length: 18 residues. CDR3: CASSAGLAGAPSGVPQYF. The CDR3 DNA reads TGTGCTAGCAGCGCGGGACTAGCGGGGGCCCCGTCGGGCGTCCCCCAGTACTTC.

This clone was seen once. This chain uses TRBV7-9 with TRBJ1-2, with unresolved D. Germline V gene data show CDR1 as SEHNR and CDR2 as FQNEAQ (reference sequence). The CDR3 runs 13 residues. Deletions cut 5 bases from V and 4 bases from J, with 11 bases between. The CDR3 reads CASSGGWAYGYTF. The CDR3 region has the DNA TGTGCCAGCAGCGGAGGGTGGGCCTATGGCTACACCTTC.

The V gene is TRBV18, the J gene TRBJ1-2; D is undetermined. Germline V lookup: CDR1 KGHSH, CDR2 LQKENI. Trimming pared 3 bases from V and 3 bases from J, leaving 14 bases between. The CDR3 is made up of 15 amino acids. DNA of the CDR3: TGTGCCAGCTCACCTGGGCCACCTACGGACTATGGCTACACCTTC. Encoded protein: CASSPGPPTDYGYTF.

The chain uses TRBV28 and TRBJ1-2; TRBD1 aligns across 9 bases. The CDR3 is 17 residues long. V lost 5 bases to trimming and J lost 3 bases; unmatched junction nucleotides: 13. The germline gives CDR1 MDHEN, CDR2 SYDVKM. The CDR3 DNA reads TGTGCCAGCAGTAACGGACAGGGGCTAGACCTCTACTATGGCTACACCTTC. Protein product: CASSNGQGLDLYYGYTF.

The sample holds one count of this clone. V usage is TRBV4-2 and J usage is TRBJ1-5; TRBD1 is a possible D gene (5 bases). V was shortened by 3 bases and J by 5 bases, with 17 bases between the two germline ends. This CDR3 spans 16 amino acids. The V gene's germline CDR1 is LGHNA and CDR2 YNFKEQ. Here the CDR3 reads CASSHLGPSGDQPQHF. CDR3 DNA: TGTGCCAGCAGCCACCTGGGCCCTTCGGGGGATCAGCCCCAGCATTTT.

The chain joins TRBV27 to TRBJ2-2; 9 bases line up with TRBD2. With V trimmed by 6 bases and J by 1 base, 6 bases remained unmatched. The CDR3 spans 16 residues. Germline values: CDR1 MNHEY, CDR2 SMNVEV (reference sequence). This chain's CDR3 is CASSRGTSLNTGELFF. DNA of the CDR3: TGTGCCAGCAGCCGCGGGACTAGCTTGAACACCGGGGAGCTGTTTTTT.

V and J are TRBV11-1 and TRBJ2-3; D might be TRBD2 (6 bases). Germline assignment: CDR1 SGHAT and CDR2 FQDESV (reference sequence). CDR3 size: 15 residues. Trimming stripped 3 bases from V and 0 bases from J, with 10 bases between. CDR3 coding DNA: TGTGCCAGCAGCTTGTTCGGGGGAAGCACAGATACGCAGTATTTT. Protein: CASSLFGGSTDTQYF.

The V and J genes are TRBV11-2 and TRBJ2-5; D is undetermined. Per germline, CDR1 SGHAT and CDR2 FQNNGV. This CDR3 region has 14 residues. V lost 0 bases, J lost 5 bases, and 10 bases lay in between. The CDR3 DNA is TGTGCCAGCAGCTTAGATATAGGGTACGAGACCCAGTACTTC. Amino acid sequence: CASSLDIGYETQYF.

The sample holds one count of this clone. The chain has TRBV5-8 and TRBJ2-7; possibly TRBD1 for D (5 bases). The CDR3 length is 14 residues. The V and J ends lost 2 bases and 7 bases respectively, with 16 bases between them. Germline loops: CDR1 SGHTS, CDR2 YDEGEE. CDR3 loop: CASSFGAGFREQYF. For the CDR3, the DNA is TGTGCCAGCAGCTTTGGAGCAGGGTTTAGGGAGCAGTACTTC.

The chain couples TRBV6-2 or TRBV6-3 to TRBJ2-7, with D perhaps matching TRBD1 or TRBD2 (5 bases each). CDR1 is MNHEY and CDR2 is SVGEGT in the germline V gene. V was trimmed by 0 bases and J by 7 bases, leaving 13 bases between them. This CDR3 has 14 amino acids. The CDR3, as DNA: TGTGCCAGCAGTTACTCAACGGGGCTTGGGGAGCAGTACTTC. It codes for CASSYSTGLGEQYF.

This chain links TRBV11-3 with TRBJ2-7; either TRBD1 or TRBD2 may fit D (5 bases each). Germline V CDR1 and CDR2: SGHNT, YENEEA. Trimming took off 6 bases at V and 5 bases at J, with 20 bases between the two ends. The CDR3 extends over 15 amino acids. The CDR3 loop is CASSPGLSLGDEQYF. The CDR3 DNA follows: TGTGCCAGCAGTCCCGGACTGAGTCTGGGGGACGAGCAGTACTTC. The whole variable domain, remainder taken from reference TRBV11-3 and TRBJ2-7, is EAGVVQSPRYKIIEKKQPVAFWCNPISGHNTLYWYLQNLGQGPELLIRYENEEAVDDSQLPKDRFSAERLKGVDSTLKIQPAELGDSAVYLCASSPGLSLGDEQYFGPGTRLTVT.

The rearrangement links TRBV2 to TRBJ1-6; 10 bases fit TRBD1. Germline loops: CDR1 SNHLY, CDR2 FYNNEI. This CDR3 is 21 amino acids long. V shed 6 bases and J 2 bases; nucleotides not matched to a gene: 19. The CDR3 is CASSPGAPGQGLKAYNSPLHF. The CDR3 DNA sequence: TGTGCCAGCAGCCCGGGCGCCCCGGGACAGGGGCTAAAGGCCTATAATTCACCCCTCCACTTT.

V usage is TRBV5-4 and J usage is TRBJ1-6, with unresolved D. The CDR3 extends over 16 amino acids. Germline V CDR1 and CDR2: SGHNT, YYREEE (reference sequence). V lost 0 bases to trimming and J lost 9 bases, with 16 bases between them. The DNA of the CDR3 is TGTGCCAGCAGCTTGGGCGGACCAGCGGGGTCTTCACCCCTCCACTTT. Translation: CASSLGGPAGSSPLHF.

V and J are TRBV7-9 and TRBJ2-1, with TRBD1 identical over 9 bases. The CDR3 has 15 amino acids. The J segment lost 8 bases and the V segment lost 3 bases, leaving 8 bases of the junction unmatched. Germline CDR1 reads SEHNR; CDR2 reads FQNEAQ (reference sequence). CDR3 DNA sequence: TGTGCCAGCAGCTTTACGCGACAGGGGGGCGATGAGCAGTTCTTC. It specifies CASSFTRQGGDEQFF. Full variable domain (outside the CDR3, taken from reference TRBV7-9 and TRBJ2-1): DTGVSQNPRHKITKRGQNVTFRCDPISEHNRLYWYRQTLGQGPEFLTYFQNEAQLEKSRLLSDRFSAERPKGSFSTLEIQRTEQGDSAMYLCASSFTRQGGDEQFFGPGTRLTVL.